This passage covers 28 T cell receptor beta chains from one sample sequenced in a study of T cells after posttransplantation cyclophosphamide. Treatment was busulfan-fludarabine conditioning, a marrow graft, and cyclophosphamide on days +3 and +4. The method was immunoSEQ multiplex PCR; TCRdb's version includes in-frame clones alone and lacks a portion of them. The sample yields some 17,000 clones, 60% to 80% seen once. The sample consisted of CD8+ T cells sorted from PBMCs, taken roughly 1,900 days after a stem cell transplant with posttransplant cyclophosphamide. Receptors were obtained from a female patient between 35 and 55 years old who received an allogeneic stem cell transplant from a related donor, was CMV-positive, and had no GVHD. Some T cells could come from the graft donor.

The genes are TRBV27 and TRBJ2-4; D not resolved. Germline V lookup: CDR1 MNHEY, CDR2 SMNVEV (reference sequence). V shed 5 bases and J shed 5 bases, with 4 bases lying between them. The length of the CDR3 is 11 residues. CDR3 protein: CASSQENIQYF. The DNA for the CDR3 is TGTGCCAGCAGTCAGGAAAACATTCAGTACTTC.

This clone appeared a single time. The chain has TRBV7-3 and TRBJ1-5, with 9 bases lining up with TRBD1. Germline-derived CDR1 and CDR2 are SGHTA and FQGTGA. This CDR3 is 16 amino acids long. The ends lost 5 bases at V and 5 bases at J; junction bases unmatched: 10. CDR3 loop: CASSGGQGEIYQPQHF. The CDR3, as DNA: TGTGCCAGCAGCGGGGGACAGGGAGAGATTTATCAGCCCCAGCATTTT.

The rearrangement links TRBV9 to TRBJ2-3, with no clear D. The V end lost 0 bases, the J end lost 4 bases, and 9 bases lay between the germline ends. There are 14 residues in the CDR3. Germline V gene data show CDR1 as SGDLS and CDR2 as YYNGEE. CDR3 coding DNA: TGTGCCAGCAGCGTAGAGCTAGGTTCAGATACGCAGTATTTT. It codes for CASSVELGSDTQYF.

This sequence joins TRBV7-9 and TRBJ2-7, with 11 bases matching TRBD1. CDR1 is SEHNR, CDR2 FQNEAQ, per germline (reference sequence). The CDR3 runs 15 residues. The trim removed 3 bases at V and 7 bases at J, leaving 8 bases unmatched. CDR3 DNA: TGTGCCAGCAGCTTGGGGGACAGGGGGGTTCGGGAGCAGTACTTC. This encodes CASSLGDRGVREQYF. Full variable domain (remainder filled in from reference TRBV7-9 and TRBJ2-7): DTGVSQNPRHKITKRGQNVTFRCDPISEHNRLYWYRQTLGQGPEFLTYFQNEAQLEKSRLLSDRFSAERPKGSFSTLEIQRTEQGDSAMYLCASSLGDRGVREQYFGPGTRLTVT.

The chain carries TRBV2 and TRBJ1-2; D is possibly TRBD1 (5 bases). The CDR3 spans 13 residues. Germline assignment: CDR1 SNHLY and CDR2 FYNNEI. Trimming shortened V by 2 bases and J by 5 bases, and 9 bases separated the two germline ends. The CDR3 protein is CASSEKGQYGYTF. In DNA, the CDR3 is TGTGCCAGCAGTGAAAAGGGGCAGTATGGCTACACCTTC.

The V and J genes are TRBV7-3 and TRBJ2-1; perhaps TRBD2 as D (5 bases). V shed 3 bases and J shed 6 bases, with 9 bases lying between them. CDR3 size: 13 residues. Germline assignment: CDR1 SGHTA and CDR2 FQGTGA. The CDR3 bases are TGTGCCAGCAGCTTTGGACTGTCCAATGAGCAGTTCTTC. Amino acids: CASSFGLSNEQFF.

This clone appeared a few times. The rearrangement links TRBV5-1 to TRBJ1-1; tentative D call: TRBD1 (5 bases). V was pared by 0 bases and J by 2 bases, with 17 bases between. The V gene's germline CDR1 is SGHRS and CDR2 YFSETQ. CDR3 length: 17 residues. The CDR3 reads CASSLVGIQDRNTEAFF. The CDR3 region has the DNA TGCGCCAGCAGCTTGGTGGGGATACAGGACCGAAACACTGAAGCTTTCTTT.

This chain uses TRBV19 with TRBJ1-2; perhaps TRBD1 as D (5 bases). The germline V gene encodes CDR1 LNHDA and CDR2 SQIVND (reference sequence). V was shortened by 3 bases and J by 4 bases, with 12 bases between the two germline ends. The CDR3 runs 14 residues. The CDR3: CASSIPGDFYGYTF. The CDR3 region has the DNA TGTGCCAGTAGTATTCCTGGGGACTTCTATGGCTACACCTTC.

In this sample, this clone is medium-sized. The rearrangement joins TRBV25-1 to TRBJ1-5; 8 positions match TRBD1. CDR1 MGHDK and CDR2 SYGVNS come from the germline V gene. CDR3 size: 15 residues. The CDR3 loop is CSHWDRPNSNQPQHF. CDR3 in DNA: TGTTCTCACTGGGACAGGCCTAATAGCAATCAGCCCCAGCATTTT. Combining the CDR3 with reference TRBV25-1 and TRBJ1-5 gives the whole variable domain EADIYQTPRYLVIGTGKKITLECSQTMGHDKMYWYQQDPGMELHLIHYSYGVNSTEKGDLSSESTVSRIRTEHFPLTLESARPSHTSQYLCSHWDRPNSNQPQHFGDGTRLSIL.

V and J are TRBV6-4 and TRBJ2-3; 7 bases fit TRBD1. The CDR3 runs to 14 residues. Germline CDR1 reads MRHNA; CDR2 reads SNTAGT. V dropped 11 bases and J dropped 0; count of bases not matched to a gene: 8. The CDR3 loop reads CAGGPGQSTDTQYF. CDR3 DNA sequence: TGTGCCGGGGGCCCGGGACAGAGCACAGATACGCAGTATTTT.

The rearrangement joins TRBV7-6 to TRBJ2-5; D is unresolved. This CDR3 has 13 amino acids. Germline V gene lookup returns CDR1 SGHVS and CDR2 FNYEAQ. V lost 5 bases and J 2 bases, leaving 9 bases between the germline ends. This chain's CDR3 is CASSAYRQETQYF. The CDR3 DNA reads TGTGCCAGCAGCGCCTACCGGCAAGAGACCCAGTACTTC.

The CDR3 DNA reads as TGTGCCAGTAGTACCTGGACCCGGGACAGGGACTATAGCAATCAGCCCCAGCATTTT. It codes for CASSTWTRDRDYSNQPQHF. This chain links TRBV19 with TRBJ1-5, with TRBD1 identical over 9 bases. Germline V gene data show CDR1 as LNHDA and CDR2 as SQIVND (reference sequence). This CDR3 region has 19 residues. With 4 bases clipped from V and 0 bases from J, the junction kept 13 bases outside the gene matches. The variable domain in full, completed from reference TRBV19 and TRBJ1-5, reads DGGITQSPKYLFRKEGQNVTLSCEQNLNHDAMYWYRQDPGQGLRLIYYSQIVNDFQKGDIAEGYSVSREKKESFPLTVTSAQKNPTAFYLCASSTWTRDRDYSNQPQHFGDGTRLSIL.

The chain couples TRBV28 to TRBJ2-1; TRBD1 is a possible D gene (6 bases). The CDR3 has 14 amino acids. The germline CDR1 and CDR2 sequences are MDHEN and SYDVKM. Deletions cut 5 bases from V and 5 bases from J, with 13 bases between. Here the CDR3 DNA reads TGTGCCAGCAGTACTCCGGACAGAGACAATGAGCAGTTCTTC. Its translation: CASSTPDRDNEQFF.

The J gene is TRBJ2-4, the V gene TRBV15, with 13 bases identical to TRBD2. The CDR3 runs to 13 residues. Germline V CDR1 and CDR2: LNHNV, YYDKDF (reference sequence). V was pared by 5 bases and J by 11 bases, with 3 bases of the junction left unmatched. CDR3 nucleotides: TGTGCCACCAGCTTGGGACTAGCGGGACTTCAGTACTTC. It translates to CATSLGLAGLQYF. Combining the CDR3 with reference TRBV15 and TRBJ2-4 gives the whole variable domain DAMVIQNPRYQVTQFGKPVTLSCSQTLNHNVMYWYQQKSSQAPKLLFHYYDKDFNNEADTPDNFQSRRPNTSFCFLDIRSPGLGDTAMYLCATSLGLAGLQYFGAGTRLSVL.

The chain couples TRBV7-3 to TRBJ1-1; 12 bases line up with TRBD1. Germline V gives CDR1 SGHTA, CDR2 FQGTGA. The CDR3 is made up of 16 amino acids. With V trimmed by 4 bases and J by 5 bases, 8 bases remained unmatched. The CDR3 region is CASSSTGQGARTEAFF. The CDR3, as DNA: TGTGCCAGCAGCTCGACGGGACAGGGGGCTAGGACTGAAGCTTTCTTT.

The J gene is TRBJ2-3, the V gene TRBV12-5; 9 bases align to TRBD2. CDR3 length: 15 residues. V lost 2 bases, J lost 3 bases, and 3 bases stayed unmatched. The germline CDR1 and CDR2 sequences are LGHNT and FRNRAP. The CDR3, as DNA: TGTGCTAGTGGTTTGAGCGGGGGGTTGACAGATACGCAGTATTTT. Amino acid sequence: CASGLSGGLTDTQYF.

The rearrangement uses TRBV5-8 and TRBJ1-4, with no clear D. Deletions cut 0 bases from V and 7 bases from J, with 13 bases between. The CDR3 consists of 15 residues. Germline assignment: CDR1 SGHTS and CDR2 YDEGEE. CDR3 region: CASSLAGEGSEKLFF. CDR3 nucleotides: TGTGCCAGCAGCTTGGCCGGGGAGGGTAGTGAAAAACTGTTTTTT.

CDR3 in amino acids: CASSQVAVGNEQFF. DNA for the CDR3: TGCGCCAGCAGCCAAGTGGCGGTCGGAAATGAGCAGTTCTTC. The V and J genes are TRBV4-1 and TRBJ2-1, with D unresolved. Germline V gene sequence: CDR1 MGHRA, CDR2 YSYEKL. The V gene lost 1 base and the J gene lost 7 bases, with 11 bases spanning the gap. CDR3 size: 14 residues.

The chain recombines TRBV4-3 with TRBJ2-3; D possibly corresponds to TRBD1 (6 bases). The CDR3 runs to 16 residues. Per germline, CDR1 LGHNA and CDR2 YSLEER. The germline V and J ends were trimmed by 0 bases and 1 base, with 11 bases remaining between them. The CDR3 loop reads CASSQDGKGGTDTQYF. The CDR3 nucleotides read TGCGCCAGCAGCCAAGATGGGAAGGGGGGCACAGATACGCAGTATTTT.

The chain recombines TRBV27 with TRBJ2-2; 8 bases are shared with TRBD2. CDR1 and CDR2 (germline): MNHEY, SMNVEV (reference sequence). The J segment lost 3 bases and the V segment lost 5 bases, leaving 17 bases of the junction unmatched. CDR3 size: 19 residues. This CDR3 reads CASSKPSLGRGVDTGELFF. The CDR3 coding sequence is TGTGCCAGCAGTAAACCATCTCTTGGGCGGGGGGTGGACACCGGGGAGCTGTTTTTT.

The chain employs TRBV6-4 and TRBJ2-3; D is perhaps TRBD2 (6 bases). The V and J ends lost 6 bases and 3 bases respectively, with 16 bases between them. Germline V gene data show CDR1 as MRHNA and CDR2 as SNTAGT. This CDR3 region has 15 residues. The CDR3 here is CASSLDGRGTDTQYF. As DNA, the CDR3 is TGTGCCAGCAGCCTTGACGGGCGGGGTACAGATACGCAGTATTTT.

The gene calls are TRBV28 and TRBJ1-4, with D possibly being TRBD1 (6 bases). The CDR3 is 13 amino acids. CDR1 and CDR2 (germline): MDHEN, SYDVKM. With 3 bases removed from V and 10 bases from J, the gap between germline ends came to 12 bases. Here the CDR3 reads CASSFFSGAKLFF. Written as DNA, the CDR3 is TGTGCCAGCAGTTTTTTCTCAGGGGCAAAACTGTTTTTT.

The count of this clone is one. The chain recombines TRBV11-1 with TRBJ2-7, with 7 bases that match TRBD2. There are 18 residues in the CDR3. J lost 4 bases, V lost 5 bases, and 20 bases had no gene match. The V gene's germline CDR1 is SGHAT and CDR2 FQDESV (reference sequence). The CDR3 bases are TGTGCCAGCAGCAAAACTGCGGGAGTGAGGCGGGGGAGGTACGAGCAGTACTTC. Its protein product is CASSKTAGVRRGRYEQYF.

The rearrangement joins TRBV6-4 to TRBJ2-6, with a tentative D call TRBD1 (5 bases). The V gene's germline CDR1 is MRHNA and CDR2 SNTAGT. This CDR3 is built from 15 residues. V lost 4 bases to trimming and J lost 1 base, with 8 bases between them. The CDR3 reads CASSATGSGANVLTF. The CDR3 DNA reads as TGTGCCAGCAGTGCAACAGGTTCTGGGGCCAACGTCCTGACTTTC.

The V call is TRBV5-1, the J call TRBJ2-7; 9 bases map to TRBD1. V was clipped by 5 bases and J by 3 bases; unmatched bases: 9. The CDR3 extends over 15 amino acids. CDR1 and CDR2 (germline): SGHRS, YFSETQ. CDR3 sequence (DNA): TGCGCCAGCAGTATCGGACAGGGGAGAGTCTACGAGCAGTACTTC. Translating gives CASSIGQGRVYEQYF.

The chain links TRBV27 to TRBJ1-1; TRBD1 might be the D (6 bases). CDR1 is MNHEY and CDR2 is SMNVEV in the germline V gene (reference sequence). V gave up 4 bases and J gave up 2 bases, with 17 bases separating them. The CDR3 totals 16 residues. CDR3 nucleotides: TGTGCCAGCAGTTCCCTGACAGGAATGAGAAACACTGAAGCTTTCTTT. This translates into CASSSLTGMRNTEAFF.

This chain links TRBV27 with TRBJ2-1, with D possibly TRBD1 on 6 matching bases. This CDR3 spans 14 amino acids. CDR1 is MNHEY, CDR2 SMNVEV, per germline (reference sequence). Between the trimmed V and J ends, which lost 6 bases and 4 bases, there was a span of 13 bases. CDR3 bases: TGTGCCAGCAGCCCTTCAGGGGCTTACAATGAGCAGTTCTTC. Its protein is CASSPSGAYNEQFF.

This clone was seen a few times. The chain joins TRBV9 to TRBJ2-2, with TRBD1 matching over 8 bases. J was trimmed by 1 base and V by 3 bases; bases with no gene match: 8. Germline V gene data show CDR1 as SGDLS and CDR2 as YYNGEE. This CDR3 has 17 amino acids. In DNA form, the CDR3 reads TGTGCCAGCAGCGCCCAAGTTGGACAGGGGAACACCGGGGAGCTGTTTTTT. Translating gives CASSAQVGQGNTGELFF.